This T cell receptor (beta chain) was recovered during a study of molecular identifiers for immune sequencing clone quantification. Study-level information: In the replicates, RNA derived from roughly 20,000 or 100,000 naive CD8 cells was divided into five parts, and four were sequenced. Study results and caveats: More than 97% of effector molecules, versus under 1% of naive-cell molecules, belonged to clones above 20 RNA copies. With a barcode shared among identical TCR molecules, highly expanded clone sizes could be underestimated.

Listed TCR primers, together with previously described methods, were used for the bulk TCR libraries. In TCRdb, the PCR reads were re-called with MiXCR into one record per CDR3 protein. Among about 640,000 distinct CDR3 sequences listed, just under 20% were seen once. This CDR3 is 14 amino acids long. Germline CDR1 SEHNR, CDR2 FQNEAQ (reference sequence). The V end lost 5 bases, the J end lost 3 bases, and 11 bases lay between the germline ends. In its sample, this clonotype was seen a few times. Its antigen is as yet unknown. The TCR was taken from a human donor in good health. Some libraries in this study had Jurkat cell RNA spiked in. The source material was naive CD8+ T cells from blood, with Jurkat cell RNA spiked in. Subset given: FACS-sorted CD8+CD4-CCR7+CD45RA+ naive T cells. The V call is TRBV7-9, the J call TRBJ2-1; no reliable D call. CDR3 residues: CASSNTYNYNEQFF. CDR3 sequence (DNA): TGTGCCAGCAGCAATACCTATAACTACAATGAGCAGTTCTTC. The full variable domain, rest sourced from reference TRBV7-9 and TRBJ2-1, is DTGVSQNPRHKITKRGQNVTFRCDPISEHNRLYWYRQTLGQGPEFLTYFQNEAQLEKSRLLSDRFSAERPKGSFSTLEIQRTEQGDSAMYLCASSNTYNYNEQFFGPGTRLTVL.